The present T cell receptor beta chain was sequenced within a study of T cell responses to AZD1222 COVID-19 vaccine. This clone has only a few counts. The target antigen is unknown. Here immunoSEQ multiplex PCR was the method, and the copy in TCRdb shows in-frame clones only, minus some. The data contain 100,000 to 150,000 clones, about 88% of them singletons. V lost 8 bases and J 2 bases, leaving 10 bases between the germline ends. The CDR3 consists of 13 residues. Looked up from germline, CDR1 is MDHEN and CDR2 is SYDVKM. Study observations and caveats: Seropositive at baseline were only a handful of AZD1222 recipients. Spike-specific TCR depth and breadth grew after two AZD1222 doses. Clonal diversity may have been underestimated in mostly white British donors. Unmutated regions of variants are reportedly targeted by nearly half of spike-specific TCRs.

This sequence joins TRBV28 and TRBJ1-5, with D unclear. Sequencing used peripheral blood, obtained on day 0 of AZD1222 vaccination. This TCR derives from an adult in good health. The CDR3 sequence: CASQYRGNQPQHF. The CDR3, as DNA: TGTGCCAGCCAGTACCGAGGCAATCAGCCCCAGCATTTT.